This T cell receptor (beta chain) is from a study of control samples from healthy donors and cancer patients. Clones were sequenced by immunoSEQ multiplex PCR, and TCRdb holds only the in-frame ones, with some missing. Here the sample spans some 34,000 clones, 80% to 95% being singletons. Germline values: CDR1 MNHEY, CDR2 SVGAGI. The CDR3 loop spans 14 amino acids. Trimming shortened V by 6 bases and J by 3 bases, and 15 bases separated the two germline ends. The TCR originated in a man in his forties or fifties with colorectal cancer. The V call is TRBV6-5, the J call TRBJ2-7, with a possible D match to TRBD1 (6 bases). The sample was PBMCs. CDR3 coding DNA: TGTGCCAGCAGCCGGGACAAAATTTTCTACGAGCAGTACTTC. Its translation is CASSRDKIFYEQYF.